The 27 T cell receptor beta chains in this list originate from one sample, sequenced in a study of cytotoxic CD8 clonotypes in ibrutinib-treated CLL. Clones were read by immunoSEQ multiplex PCR, and TCRdb kept only the in-frame ones, dropping some. Among approximately 160,000 clones listed, around nine tenths were seen once. This specimen consisted of PBMCs, obtained at disease progression, from a patient treated with ibrutinib. The receptors originated from a human donor with chronic lymphocytic leukemia.

The chain combines TRBV4-3 with TRBJ1-2, with TRBD1 matching over 10 bases. The germline gives CDR1 LGHNA, CDR2 YSLEER. The CDR3 has 16 residues. Germline trimming cut 1 base from V and 10 bases from J; bases unmatched to any gene: 12. For the CDR3, the DNA is TGCGCCAGCAGCCAAGCGGGGACAGGGGCTTTGCATGACTACACCTTC. Amino acid sequence: CASSQAGTGALHDYTF.

The CDR3, as DNA: TGCGCCAGCAGTCCCAGTAGCGGTATCACAGATACGCAGTATTTT. Translated: CASSPSSGITDTQYF. The rearrangement links TRBV5-1 to TRBJ2-3, with D perhaps TRBD2 (6 bases). This CDR3 region has 15 residues. Germline loops: CDR1 SGHRS, CDR2 YFSETQ. V lost 5 bases to trimming and J lost 2 bases, with 15 bases between them. Filled out from reference TRBV5-1 and TRBJ2-3, the complete variable domain reads KAGVTQTPRYLIKTRGQQVTLSCSPISGHRSVSWYQQTPGQGLQFLFEYFSETQRNKGNFPGRFSGRQFSNSRSEMNVSTLELGDSALYLCASSPSSGITDTQYFGPGTRLTVL.

V is TRBV4-1 and J is TRBJ2-1, with 7 bases matching TRBD2. CDR3 length equals 16 residues. Germline V CDR1 and CDR2: MGHRA, YSYEKL. Trimming took 0 bases from V and 4 from J; bases not matched to a gene: 6. CDR3 in DNA: TGCGCCAGCAGCCAAGAGGGTAGCGGGCTATACAATGAGCAGTTCTTC. It yields the protein CASSQEGSGLYNEQFF.

The CDR3 protein is CASSPRGVQPQHF. The CDR3 nucleotides read TGTGCCAGCAGTCCGAGAGGGGTTCAGCCCCAGCATTTT. This chain uses TRBV6-5 with TRBJ1-5, with D possibly matching TRBD1 (5 bases). Germline V gene lookup returns CDR1 MNHEY and CDR2 SVGAGI. The CDR3 runs 13 residues. The V end lost 5 bases, the J end lost 6 bases, and 11 bases lay between the germline ends.

The chain links TRBV19 to TRBJ1-4; D unclear. The CDR3 sequence is 13 residues long. CDR1 is LNHDA, CDR2 SQIVND, per germline (reference sequence). Trimming shortened V by 3 bases and J by 4 bases, and 6 bases separated the two germline ends. The CDR3 sequence: CASSMRDNEKLFF. The CDR3 nucleotides read TGTGCCAGTAGTATGAGGGATAATGAAAAACTGTTTTTT.

This clone was detected once. This chain links TRBV27 with TRBJ1-3; 11 bases map to TRBD1. The trim removed 4 bases at V and 6 bases at J, leaving 2 bases unmatched. CDR3 length equals 14 residues. CDR1 and CDR2 from the germline V gene are MNHEY and SMNVEV (reference sequence). The CDR3 coding sequence is TGTGCCAGCAGTTCGGGACAGGGGGTAAACACCATATATTTT. It encodes CASSSGQGVNTIYF.

This chain connects TRBV2 to TRBJ2-1; 13 nucleotides line up with TRBD2. The CDR3 totals 13 residues. Germline V lookup: CDR1 SNHLY, CDR2 FYNNEI. V was pared by 7 bases and J by 10 bases, with 4 bases of the junction left unmatched. CDR3 in DNA: TGTGCCAGCAAACTAGCGGGAGGGTCCGAGCAGTTCTTC. Translating it yields CASKLAGGSEQFF. The full variable domain, rest sourced from reference TRBV2 and TRBJ2-1, is EPEVTQTPSHQVTQMGQEVILRCVPISNHLYFYWYRQILGQKVEFLVSFYNNEISEKSEIFDDQFSVERPDGSNFTLKIRSTKLEDSAMYFCASKLAGGSEQFFGPGTRLTVL.

V is TRBV5-8 and J is TRBJ2-5; D is ambiguous. The germline V gene has CDR1 SGHTS and CDR2 YDEGEE. V lost 2 bases to trimming and J lost 5 bases, with 16 bases between them. The CDR3 covers 15 residues. CDR3 sequence reads: CASSFTVTSRETQYF. CDR3 in DNA: TGTGCCAGCAGCTTTACTGTCACCTCAAGGGAGACCCAGTACTTC.

The CDR3: CASSQGQGMYNEQFF. The CDR3 DNA sequence: TGTGCCAGCAGCCAAGGACAGGGGATGTACAATGAGCAGTTCTTC. The chain combines TRBV4-2 with TRBJ2-1; 8 bases fit TRBD1. The CDR3 contains 15 residues. The germline V gene encodes CDR1 LGHNA and CDR2 YNFKEQ. The ends lost 1 base at V and 4 bases at J; junction bases unmatched: 3.

The J gene is TRBJ1-2, the V gene TRBV30, with D possibly matching TRBD1 (6 bases). With 0 bases removed from V and 4 bases from J, the gap between germline ends came to 21 bases. The germline CDR1 and CDR2 sequences are GTSNPN and SVGIG (reference sequence). This CDR3 comprises 17 residues. The CDR3: CAWSVSPPAGAGYGYTF. Here the CDR3 DNA reads TGTGCCTGGAGTGTATCCCCCCCGGCAGGGGCCGGCTATGGCTACACCTTC.

This clone was seen a single time. The V and J genes are TRBV19 and TRBJ2-3, with TRBD2 identical over 11 bases. The CDR3 runs to 13 residues. The V segment lost 8 bases and the J segment 4 bases; nucleotides outside the gene matches: 2. The germline V gene has CDR1 LNHDA and CDR2 SQIVND (reference sequence). For the CDR3, the DNA is TGTGCCAGTCTAGCGGGGGGCGCAGATACGCAGTATTTT. It specifies CASLAGGADTQYF.

The rearrangement uses TRBV2 and TRBJ2-7; possible D gene TRBD2, 6 bases. The CDR3 covers 14 residues. CDR1 and CDR2 (germline): SNHLY, FYNNEI. V was trimmed by 6 bases and J by 1 base, leaving 13 bases between them. CDR3 DNA sequence: TGTGCCAGCAGGATTAGCGGTCTGTCCTACGAGCAGTACTTC. Encoded protein: CASRISGLSYEQYF.

This sequence joins TRBV6-6 and TRBJ2-5; no clear D. The V end lost 9 bases, the J end lost 5 bases, and 4 bases lay between the germline ends. The CDR3 runs to 9 residues. The V gene's germline CDR1 is MNHNY and CDR2 SVGAGI (reference sequence). The CDR3 here is CARRETQYF. The CDR3 bases are TGTGCCAGGAGGGAGACCCAGTACTTC.

The V gene is TRBV18, the J gene TRBJ1-2; 12 bases line up with TRBD1. The CDR3 length is 16 residues. The germline CDR1 and CDR2 sequences are KGHSH and LQKENI. Trimming at V came to 3 bases and at J to 4 bases, leaving 6 bases not matched to a gene. CDR3 residues: CASSPGQGAMGYGYTF. The CDR3 DNA reads as TGTGCCAGCTCACCGGGACAGGGGGCAATGGGCTATGGCTACACCTTC. Full variable domain (missing parts from reference TRBV18 and TRBJ1-2): NAGVMQNPRHLVRRRGQEARLRCSPMKGHSHVYWYRQLPEEGLKFMVYLQKENIIDESGMPKERFSAEFPKEGPSILRIQQVVRGDSAAYFCASSPGQGAMGYGYTFGSGTRLTVV.

This chain uses TRBV30 with TRBJ2-5; tentatively, D is TRBD1 (6 bases). Germline values: CDR1 GTSNPN, CDR2 SVGIG (reference sequence). There are 15 residues in the CDR3. With 2 bases removed from V and 7 bases from J, the gap between germline ends came to 20 bases. The CDR3 bases are TGTGCCTGGAGTTTTGGAGGTACAGGGTGGGTGACCCAGTACTTC. It codes for CAWSFGGTGWVTQYF.

This chain connects TRBV5-1 to TRBJ2-1; 10 bases line up with TRBD2. Germline loops: CDR1 SGHRS, CDR2 YFSETQ. This CDR3 contains 15 residues. With V trimmed by 4 bases and J by 5 bases, 6 bases remained unmatched. The CDR3, as DNA: TGCGCCAGCAGCCCAGCGGGAGGGCTGGACAATGAGCAGTTCTTC. It codes for CASSPAGGLDNEQFF.

V is TRBV15 and J is TRBJ1-2; TRBD1 matches 8 bases. Per the germline V gene, CDR1 is LNHNV and CDR2 is YYDKDF (reference sequence). V lost 5 bases to trimming and J lost 6 bases; unmatched junction nucleotides: 11. This CDR3 comprises 15 residues. The CDR3 sequence: CATSLNTGGGDGYTF. The CDR3 nucleotides read TGTGCCACCAGCCTTAATACAGGGGGTGGCGATGGCTACACCTTC.

V usage is TRBV19 and J usage is TRBJ2-6; D may match TRBD1 or TRBD2 (5 bases each). Trimming took 5 bases from V and 0 from J, leaving 20 bases between them. The CDR3 is made up of 19 amino acids. The germline V gene has CDR1 LNHDA and CDR2 SQIVND (reference sequence). CDR3 bases: TGTGCCAGTAGTTTTTACGGACTTCAGGGCTACTCTGGGGCCAACGTCCTGACTTTC. Its protein product is CASSFYGLQGYSGANVLTF.

This sequence joins TRBV9 and TRBJ2-7, with 9 bases identical to TRBD2. In germline, CDR1 is SGDLS, CDR2 YYNGEE. V dropped 3 bases and J dropped 7; count of bases not matched to a gene: 11. CDR3 length: 15 residues. The CDR3 is CASSGLVAGVSEQYF. CDR3 nucleotides: TGTGCCAGCAGCGGGCTGGTAGCGGGAGTTAGTGAGCAGTACTTC.

This chain links TRBV19 with TRBJ2-3; possible D gene TRBD1, 6 bases. Germline V gives CDR1 LNHDA, CDR2 SQIVND (reference sequence). This CDR3 comprises 16 residues. Trimming took 7 bases from V and 0 from J, leaving 17 bases between them. CDR3 sequence reads: CASNLGAGVSTDTQYF. The CDR3 DNA reads TGTGCCAGTAATCTCGGGGCAGGGGTTAGCACAGATACGCAGTATTTT.

V gene TRBV5-1 combines with J gene TRBJ2-1, with 10 bases aligning to TRBD2. V lost 3 bases to trimming and J lost 7 bases; unmatched junction nucleotides: 10. The CDR3 contains 16 residues. Germline values: CDR1 SGHRS, CDR2 YFSETQ. CDR3 sequence (DNA): TGCGCCAGCAGCTCAAATAGCGGGAGGAGGAGAAATGAGCAGTTCTTC. Translating it yields CASSSNSGRRRNEQFF.

This clone was seen only once. The V and J genes are TRBV2 and TRBJ2-3; unclear D gene. CDR1 SNHLY and CDR2 FYNNEI come from the germline V gene. Trimming shortened V by 3 bases and J by 5 bases, and 12 bases separated the two germline ends. The CDR3 loop spans 14 amino acids. The CDR3 region has the DNA TGTGCCAGCAGTGAGCTAAGAATCGGAGATACGCAGTATTTT. Its protein product is CASSELRIGDTQYF.

V gene TRBV9 combines with J gene TRBJ1-1; no definite D call. The germline V and J ends were trimmed by 0 bases and 1 base, with 7 bases remaining between them. Germline CDR1 is SGDLS and CDR2 is YYNGEE. This CDR3 contains 14 residues. The CDR3, as DNA: TGTGCCAGCAGCGTAGTATCAGGGAACACTGAAGCTTTCTTT. Its translation is CASSVVSGNTEAFF.

The chain combines TRBV7-9 with TRBJ1-5; a possible D gene is TRBD1 (5 bases). From germline, CDR1 is SEHNR and CDR2 FQNEAQ (reference sequence). The CDR3 covers 15 residues. Trimming pared 1 base from V and 3 bases from J, leaving 10 bases between. The CDR3 sequence is CASSLGGRDNQPQHF. The CDR3 DNA reads as TGTGCCAGCAGCTTAGGGGGCAGGGACAATCAGCCCCAGCATTTT. The entire variable domain, with the rest obtained from reference TRBV7-9 and TRBJ1-5, is as follows: DTGVSQNPRHKITKRGQNVTFRCDPISEHNRLYWYRQTLGQGPEFLTYFQNEAQLEKSRLLSDRFSAERPKGSFSTLEIQRTEQGDSAMYLCASSLGGRDNQPQHFGDGTRLSIL.

There are a few counts of this clone. This sequence joins TRBV4-3 and TRBJ1-2; D is uncertain. V was pared by 1 base and J by 6 bases, with 15 bases between. Germline lookup yields CDR1 LGHNA and CDR2 YSLEER. The CDR3 extends over 15 amino acids. The CDR3 here is CASSQAGQETDGYTF. CDR3 coding DNA: TGCGCCAGCAGCCAAGCCGGGCAGGAGACTGATGGCTACACCTTC.

A few counts support this clone. This chain connects TRBV18 to TRBJ1-5; D not resolved. CDR3 size: 12 residues. The V gene lost 0 bases and the J gene lost 3 bases, with 0 bases spanning the gap. CDR1 and CDR2 (germline): KGHSH, LQKENI. The CDR3 is CASSPPNQPQHF. DNA for the CDR3: TGTGCCAGCTCACCACCCAATCAGCCCCAGCATTTT.

The rearrangement joins TRBV4-1 to TRBJ2-7; 10 bases match TRBD2. CDR1 and CDR2 (germline): MGHRA, YSYEKL. J lost 5 bases, V lost 0 bases, and 13 bases had no gene match. This CDR3 is built from 18 residues. CDR3 loop: CASSQEGFLAGVNDEQYF. The CDR3 DNA follows: TGCGCCAGCAGCCAAGAGGGTTTCCTAGCGGGAGTAAACGACGAGCAGTACTTC.